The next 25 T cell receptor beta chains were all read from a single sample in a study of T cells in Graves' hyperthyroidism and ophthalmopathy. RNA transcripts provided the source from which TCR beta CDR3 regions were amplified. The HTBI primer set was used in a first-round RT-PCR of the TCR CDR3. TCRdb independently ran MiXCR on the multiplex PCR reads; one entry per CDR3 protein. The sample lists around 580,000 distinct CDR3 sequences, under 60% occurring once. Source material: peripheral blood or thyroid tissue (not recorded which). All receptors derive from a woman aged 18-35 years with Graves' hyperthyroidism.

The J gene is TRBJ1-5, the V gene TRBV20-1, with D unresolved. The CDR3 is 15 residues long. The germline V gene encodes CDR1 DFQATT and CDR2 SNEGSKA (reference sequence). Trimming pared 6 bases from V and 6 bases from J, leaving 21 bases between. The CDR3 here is CSAPRPGGKGQPQHF. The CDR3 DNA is TGCAGTGCACCCCGACCAGGCGGAAAGGGTCAGCCCCAGCATTTT.

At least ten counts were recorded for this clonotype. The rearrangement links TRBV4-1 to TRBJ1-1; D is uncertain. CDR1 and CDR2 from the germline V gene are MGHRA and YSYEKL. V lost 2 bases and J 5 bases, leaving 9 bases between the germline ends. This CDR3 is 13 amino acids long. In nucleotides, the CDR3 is TGCGCCAGCAGCCAACTAGCGGGGACTGAAGCTTTCTTT. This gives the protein CASSQLAGTEAFF.

In DNA form, the CDR3 reads TGCAGTGCGCCGTCTCCCGGGGAGGGCGAGCTGTTTTTT. Encoded protein: CSAPSPGEGELFF. The J gene is TRBJ2-2, the V gene TRBV20-1; 7 positions match TRBD2. CDR1 is DFQATT and CDR2 is SNEGSKA in the germline V gene (reference sequence). The V gene end was trimmed by 6 bases and the J gene end by 11 bases; junction bases not matched to a gene: 12. The CDR3 totals 13 residues.

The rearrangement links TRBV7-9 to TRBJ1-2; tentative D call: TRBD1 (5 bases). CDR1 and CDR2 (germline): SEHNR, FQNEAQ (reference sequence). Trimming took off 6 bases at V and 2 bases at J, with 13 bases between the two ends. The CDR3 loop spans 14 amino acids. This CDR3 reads CASSQGGKNYGYTF. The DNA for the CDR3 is TGTGCCAGCAGTCAGGGTGGTAAAAACTATGGCTACACCTTC.

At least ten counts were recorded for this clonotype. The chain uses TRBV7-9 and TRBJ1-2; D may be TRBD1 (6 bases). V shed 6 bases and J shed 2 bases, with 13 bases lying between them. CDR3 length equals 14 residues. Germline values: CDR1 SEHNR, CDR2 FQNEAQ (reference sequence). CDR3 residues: CASRTGNINYGYTF. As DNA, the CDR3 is TGTGCCAGCAGGACAGGAAACATAAACTATGGCTACACCTTC.

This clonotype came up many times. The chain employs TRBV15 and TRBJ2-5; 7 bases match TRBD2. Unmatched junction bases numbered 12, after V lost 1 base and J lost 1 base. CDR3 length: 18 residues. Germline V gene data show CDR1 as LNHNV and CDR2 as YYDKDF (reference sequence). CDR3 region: CATSRALVASGGQETQYF. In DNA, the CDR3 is TGTGCCACCAGCAGAGCTTTGGTGGCTAGCGGTGGCCAAGAGACCCAGTACTTC. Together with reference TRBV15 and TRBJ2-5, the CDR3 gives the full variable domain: DAMVIQNPRYQVTQFGKPVTLSCSQTLNHNVMYWYQQKSSQAPKLLFHYYDKDFNNEADTPDNFQSRRPNTSFCFLDIRSPGLGDTAMYLCATSRALVASGGQETQYFGPGTRLLVL.

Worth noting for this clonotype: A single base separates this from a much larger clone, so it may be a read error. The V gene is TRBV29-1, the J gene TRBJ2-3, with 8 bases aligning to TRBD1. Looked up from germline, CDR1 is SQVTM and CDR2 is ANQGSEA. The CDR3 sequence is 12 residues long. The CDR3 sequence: CSEGRGTGTQYF. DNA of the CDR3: TGCAGCGAGGGAAGAGGGACAGGTACGCAGTATTTT.

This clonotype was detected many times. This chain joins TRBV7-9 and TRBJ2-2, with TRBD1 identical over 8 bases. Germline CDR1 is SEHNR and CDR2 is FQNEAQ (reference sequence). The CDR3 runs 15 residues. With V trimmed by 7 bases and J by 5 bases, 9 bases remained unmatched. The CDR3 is CASNYPDRDTGELFF. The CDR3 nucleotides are TGTGCCAGCAACTACCCGGACAGGGATACCGGGGAGCTGTTTTTT.

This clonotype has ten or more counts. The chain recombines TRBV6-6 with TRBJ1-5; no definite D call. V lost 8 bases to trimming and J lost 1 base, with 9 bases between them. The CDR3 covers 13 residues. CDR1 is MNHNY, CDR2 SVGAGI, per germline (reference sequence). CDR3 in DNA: TGTGCCAGCGCCTCCAAAAGCAATCAGCCCCAGCATTTT. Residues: CASASKSNQPQHF.

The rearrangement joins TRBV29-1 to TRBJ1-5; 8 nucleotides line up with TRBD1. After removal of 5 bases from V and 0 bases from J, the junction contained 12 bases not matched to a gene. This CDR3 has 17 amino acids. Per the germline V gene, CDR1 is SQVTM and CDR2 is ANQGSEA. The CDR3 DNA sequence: TGCAGCGTTACGACAGGGGTTGGGAGGGTTAGCAATCAGCCCCAGCATTTT. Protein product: CSVTTGVGRVSNQPQHF.

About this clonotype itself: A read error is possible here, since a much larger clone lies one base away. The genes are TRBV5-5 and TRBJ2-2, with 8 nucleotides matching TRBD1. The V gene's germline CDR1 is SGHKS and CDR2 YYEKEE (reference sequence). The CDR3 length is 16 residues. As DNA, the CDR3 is TGTGCCAGCAGCTGGGGACAGGCCGAGAACACCGGGGAGCCGTTTTTT. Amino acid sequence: CASSWGQAENTGEPFF. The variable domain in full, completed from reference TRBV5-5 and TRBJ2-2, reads DAGVTQSPTHLIKTRGQQVTLRCSPISGHKSVSWYQQVLGQGPQFIFQYYEKEERGRGNFPDRFSARQFPNYSSELNVNALLLGDSALYLCASSWGQAENTGEPFFGEGSRLTVL.

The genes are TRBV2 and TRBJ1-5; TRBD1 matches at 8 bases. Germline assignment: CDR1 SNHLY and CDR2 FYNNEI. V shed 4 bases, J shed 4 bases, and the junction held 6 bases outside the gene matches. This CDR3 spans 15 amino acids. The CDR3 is CASSVGQAPNQPQHF. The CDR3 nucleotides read TGTGCCAGCAGTGTGGGACAGGCCCCAAATCAGCCCCAGCATTTT. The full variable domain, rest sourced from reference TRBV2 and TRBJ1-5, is EPEVTQTPSHQVTQMGQEVILRCVPISNHLYFYWYRQILGQKVEFLVSFYNNEISEKSEIFDDQFSVERPDGSNFTLKIRSTKLEDSAMYFCASSVGQAPNQPQHFGDGTRLSIL.

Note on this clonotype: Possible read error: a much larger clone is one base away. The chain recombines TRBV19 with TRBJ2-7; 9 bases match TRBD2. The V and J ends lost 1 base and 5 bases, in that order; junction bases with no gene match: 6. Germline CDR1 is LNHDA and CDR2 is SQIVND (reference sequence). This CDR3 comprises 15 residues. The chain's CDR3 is CASSIVRLAGNEQYF. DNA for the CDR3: TGTGCCAGTAGTATAGTCAGGCTAGCGGGAAACGAGCAGTACTTC. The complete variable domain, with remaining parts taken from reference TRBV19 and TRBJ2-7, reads DGGITQSPKYLFRKEGQNVTLSCEQNLNHDAMYWYRQDPGQGLRLIYYSQIVNDFQKGDIAEGYSVSREKKESFPLTVTSAQKNPTAFYLCASSIVRLAGNEQYFGPGTRLTVT.

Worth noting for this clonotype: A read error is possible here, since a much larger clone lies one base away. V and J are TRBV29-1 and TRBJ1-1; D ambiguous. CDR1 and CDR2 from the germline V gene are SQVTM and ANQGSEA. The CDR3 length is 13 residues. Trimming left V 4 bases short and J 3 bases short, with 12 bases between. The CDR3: CSVVWDLDTEAFF. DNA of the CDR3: TGCAGCGTTGTATGGGATTTGGACACTGAAGCTTTCTTT.

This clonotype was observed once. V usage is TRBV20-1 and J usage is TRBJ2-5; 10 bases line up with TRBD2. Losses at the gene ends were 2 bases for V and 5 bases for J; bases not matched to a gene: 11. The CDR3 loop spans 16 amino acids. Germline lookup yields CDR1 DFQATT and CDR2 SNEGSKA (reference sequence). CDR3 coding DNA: TGCAGTGCTAGACCTCTGACTAGCGGGTCTGGGGAGACCCAGTACTTC. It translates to CSARPLTSGSGETQYF.

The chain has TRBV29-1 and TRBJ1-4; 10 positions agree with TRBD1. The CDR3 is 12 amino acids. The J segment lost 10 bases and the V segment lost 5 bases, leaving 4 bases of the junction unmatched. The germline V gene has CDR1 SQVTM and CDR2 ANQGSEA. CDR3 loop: CSVTRTGGKLFF. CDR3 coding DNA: TGCAGCGTTACTAGGACAGGGGGAAAACTGTTTTTT. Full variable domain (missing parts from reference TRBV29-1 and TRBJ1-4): SAVISQKPSRDICQRGTSLTIQCQVDSQVTMMFWYRQQPGQSLTLIATANQGSEATYESGFVIDKFPISRPNLTFSTLTVSNMSPEDSSIYLCSVTRTGGKLFFGSGTQLSVL.

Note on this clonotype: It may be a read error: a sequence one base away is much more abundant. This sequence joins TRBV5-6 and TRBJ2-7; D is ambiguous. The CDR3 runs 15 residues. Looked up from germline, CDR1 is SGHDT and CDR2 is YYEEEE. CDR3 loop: CASSLMVSSLVERYF. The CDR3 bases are TGTGCCAGCAGCTTGATGGTTAGCAGTCTCGTGGAGCGGTACTTC. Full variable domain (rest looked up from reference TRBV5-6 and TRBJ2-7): DAGVTQSPTHLIKTRGQQVTLRCSPKSGHDTVSWYQQALGQGPQFIFQYYEEEERQRGNFPDRFSGHQFPNYSSELNVNALLLGDSALYLCASSLMVSSLVERYFGPGTRLTVT.

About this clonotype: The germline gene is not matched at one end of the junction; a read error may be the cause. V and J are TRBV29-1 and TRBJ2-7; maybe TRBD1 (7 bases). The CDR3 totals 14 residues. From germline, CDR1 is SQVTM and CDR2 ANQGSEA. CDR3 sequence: CSVVGRQGGGEQYF. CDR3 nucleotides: TGTAGCGTTGTAGGGAGACAGGGAGGCGGCGAGCAGTACTTC.

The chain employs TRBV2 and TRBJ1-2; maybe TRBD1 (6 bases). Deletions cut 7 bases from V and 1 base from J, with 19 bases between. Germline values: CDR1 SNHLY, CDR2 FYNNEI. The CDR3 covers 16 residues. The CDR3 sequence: CASINYPRTDNYGYTF. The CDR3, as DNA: TGTGCCAGCATCAATTACCCCCGGACAGATAACTATGGCTACACCTTC.

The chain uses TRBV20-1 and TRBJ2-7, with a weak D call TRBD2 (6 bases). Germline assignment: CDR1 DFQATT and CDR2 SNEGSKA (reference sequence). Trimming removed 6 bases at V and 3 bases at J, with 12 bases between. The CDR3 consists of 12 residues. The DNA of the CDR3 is TGCAGTGCAGGAGGGAGAGTCTACGAGCAGTACTTC. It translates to CSAGGRVYEQYF.

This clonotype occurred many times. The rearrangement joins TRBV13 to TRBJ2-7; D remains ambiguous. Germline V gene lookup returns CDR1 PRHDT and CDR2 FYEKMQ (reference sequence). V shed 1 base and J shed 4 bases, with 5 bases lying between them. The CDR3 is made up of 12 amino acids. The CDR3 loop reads CASSLVKYEQYF. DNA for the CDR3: TGTGCCAGCAGCTTAGTTAAGTACGAGCAGTACTTC. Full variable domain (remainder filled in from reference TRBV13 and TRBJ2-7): AAGVIQSPRHLIKEKRETATLKCYPIPRHDTVYWYQQGPGQDPQFLISFYEKMQSDKGSIPDRFSAQQFSDYHSELNMSSLELGDSALYFCASSLVKYEQYFGPGTRLTVT.

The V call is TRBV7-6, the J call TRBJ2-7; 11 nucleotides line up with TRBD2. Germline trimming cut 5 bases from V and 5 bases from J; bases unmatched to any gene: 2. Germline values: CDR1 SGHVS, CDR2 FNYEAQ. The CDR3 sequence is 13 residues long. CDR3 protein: CASSILAGDEQYF. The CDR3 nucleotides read TGTGCCAGCAGCATACTAGCGGGGGACGAGCAGTACTTC.

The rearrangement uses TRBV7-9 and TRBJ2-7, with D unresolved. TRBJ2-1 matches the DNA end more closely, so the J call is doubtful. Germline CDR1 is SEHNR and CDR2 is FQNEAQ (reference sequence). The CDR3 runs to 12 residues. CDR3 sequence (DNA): TGTGCCAGCAGCTTAGGGGCGATAGACCAGTTCTTC. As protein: CASSLGAIDQFF.

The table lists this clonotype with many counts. Here the CDR3 DNA reads TGTGCCAGCAGCCCAGACCGGGACCGGGCCTACGAGCAGTACTTC. Its protein is CASSPDRDRAYEQYF. The chain combines TRBV7-6 with TRBJ2-7; perhaps D is TRBD1 or TRBD2 (5 bases each). The CDR3 consists of 15 residues. The V gene's germline CDR1 is SGHVS and CDR2 FNYEAQ. V shed 5 bases and J shed 2 bases, with 16 bases lying between them.

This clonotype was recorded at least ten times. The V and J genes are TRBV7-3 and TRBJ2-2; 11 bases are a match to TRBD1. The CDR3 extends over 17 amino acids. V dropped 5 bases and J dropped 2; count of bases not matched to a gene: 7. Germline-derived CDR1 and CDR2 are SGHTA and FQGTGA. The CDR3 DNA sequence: TGTGCCAGCAGCCCGGGGACAGGGGGGACTAACACCGGGGAGCTGTTTTTT. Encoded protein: CASSPGTGGTNTGELFF.